The 22 T cell receptor beta chains below come from one sample, sequenced in a study of cytomegalovirus exposure and HLA in healthy donors (dated by TCRdb to about 2017). Preparation of the library involved the immunoSEQ multiplex PCR assay. For the multiplex PCR, a mixture combining 60 forward primers for TCR Vbeta segments and 13 reverse primers for TCR Jbeta segments was used. As stored in TCRdb, this immuneACCESS dataset retains in-frame rearrangements with V and J assigned. A fraction of the clones does not appear; measured against another copy, unresolved V genes explain less than half of the discrepancy, and the remainder lacks a known reason. The table for this sample lists 150,000 to 170,000 clones; approximately 80% of them were counted only once. Of the sample, approximately 5.6% is held by the ten largest clones. Sequencing input: PBMCs. The origin of the receptors is a woman in her 40s in good health and CMV-seropositive.

V is TRBV27 and J is TRBJ2-2; 16 nucleotides line up with TRBD2. Germline V gene lookup returns CDR1 MNHEY and CDR2 SMNVEV (reference sequence). This CDR3 region has 19 residues. V gave up 6 bases and J gave up 5 bases; unmatched junction bases: 12. CDR3 sequence reads: CASRRESPGLAGGTGELFF. Here the CDR3 DNA reads TGTGCCAGCAGACGGGAATCACCGGGACTAGCGGGAGGGACCGGGGAGCTGTTTTTT.

This clone was seen a single time. In DNA, the CDR3 is TGTGCCTGGAGTGTGAGTTGGAATCAGCCCCAGCATTTT. Protein product: CAWSVSWNQPQHF. The chain links TRBV30 to TRBJ1-5, with unresolved D. The CDR3 length is 13 residues. Germline CDR1 GTSNPN, CDR2 SVGIG (reference sequence). V shed 0 bases and J shed 4 bases, with 7 bases lying between them.

The table lists this clone with a few counts. V and J are TRBV6-4 and TRBJ2-3; 9 bases map to TRBD2. The CDR3 loop spans 16 amino acids. The junction had 7 bases not matched to a gene; V was cut back by 2 bases and J by 4 bases. Per germline, CDR1 MRHNA and CDR2 SNTAGT. The CDR3 sequence: CASSDEAGGKADTQYF. CDR3 DNA: TGTGCCAGCAGTGACGAAGCGGGAGGAAAAGCAGATACGCAGTATTTT.

The chain links TRBV5-6 to TRBJ2-7, with D possibly being TRBD1 (6 bases). Trimming left V 5 bases short and J 3 bases short, with 24 bases between. The CDR3 is 17 amino acids. The germline V gene has CDR1 SGHDT and CDR2 YYEEEE. Written as DNA, the CDR3 is TGTGCCAGCAGACTTTGGACAGCTCGCCGCCTCGACTACGAGCAGTACTTC. Its translation: CASRLWTARRLDYEQYF.

The genes are TRBV11-3 and TRBJ2-7; TRBD1 matches at 8 bases. Germline V gene sequence: CDR1 SGHNT, CDR2 YENEEA. CDR3 size: 14 residues. V was clipped by 4 bases and J by 6 bases; unmatched bases: 8. CDR3 residues: CASSSGQAYGEQYF. The CDR3, as DNA: TGTGCCAGCAGCTCGGGACAGGCCTACGGCGAGCAGTACTTC.

The count of this clone is one. The V gene is TRBV10-3, the J gene TRBJ2-7; 11 bases line up with TRBD2. CDR3 length: 14 residues. V lost 6 bases, J lost 4 bases, and 5 bases stayed unmatched. Germline assignment: CDR1 ENHRY and CDR2 SYGVKD. CDR3 in DNA: TGTGCCATCAGGGCCGGGACTAGCGGATACGAGCAGTACTTC. Residues: CAIRAGTSGYEQYF.

This rearrangement joins TRBV5-4 to TRBJ2-3, with 9 bases lining up with TRBD2. Trimming at V came to 3 bases and at J to 4 bases, leaving 3 bases not matched to a gene. Germline V gene sequence: CDR1 SGHNT, CDR2 YYREEE (reference sequence). This CDR3 is built from 14 residues. The CDR3 here is CASSSGLAADTQYF. The CDR3 DNA reads as TGTGCCAGCAGCTCGGGACTAGCTGCAGATACGCAGTATTTT.

The chain has TRBV28 and TRBJ2-7, with TRBD2 matching 8 bases. Germline CDR1 reads MDHEN; CDR2 reads SYDVKM. The CDR3 is made up of 14 amino acids. V was clipped by 5 bases and J by 5 bases; unmatched bases: 8. Here the CDR3 reads CASSQSGSSHEQYF. The CDR3 region has the DNA TGTGCCAGCAGTCAAAGCGGGAGTTCCCACGAGCAGTACTTC.

The V gene is TRBV6-5, the J gene TRBJ2-5; 8 nucleotides agree with TRBD2. CDR1 and CDR2 from the germline V gene are MNHEY and SVGAGI. CDR3 length: 14 amino acids. The V gene end was trimmed by 2 bases and the J gene end by 6 bases; junction bases not matched to a gene: 5. The CDR3 DNA sequence: TGTGCCAGCAGTTACGGACTAGCAGAAAAGACCCAGTACTTC. Residues: CASSYGLAEKTQYF.

The chain joins TRBV7-9 to TRBJ2-1, with D unclear. The length of the CDR3 is 15 residues. With 1 base removed from V and 5 bases from J, the gap between germline ends came to 12 bases. CDR1 is SEHNR and CDR2 is FQNEAQ in the germline V gene (reference sequence). CDR3 sequence (DNA): TGTGCCAGCAGCTTAGGTGATAGTGTACACAATGAGCAGTTCTTC. Translated, it gives CASSLGDSVHNEQFF.

The gene calls are TRBV5-4 and TRBJ1-2, with D possibly being TRBD1 (6 bases). Trimming removed 4 bases at V and 5 bases at J, with 15 bases between. The CDR3 contains 14 residues. Per the germline V gene, CDR1 is SGHNT and CDR2 is YYREEE (reference sequence). For the CDR3, the DNA is TGTGCCAGCAGCCATCTAGACAGGCTGTATGGCTACACCTTC. Protein sequence: CASSHLDRLYGYTF.

V gene TRBV19 combines with J gene TRBJ1-5; D remains ambiguous. Germline CDR1 is LNHDA and CDR2 is SQIVND (reference sequence). Trimming left V 2 bases short and J 4 bases short, with 6 bases between. The CDR3 loop spans 13 amino acids. CDR3 residues: CASSIRQNQPQHF. In DNA form, the CDR3 reads TGTGCCAGTAGTATACGCCAGAATCAGCCCCAGCATTTT.

J is TRBJ2-7 and V is TRBV19; 9 bases line up with TRBD1. Trimming cost V 3 bases and J 5 bases; bases outside gene matches: 8. CDR3 length equals 15 residues. Germline V gives CDR1 LNHDA, CDR2 SQIVND (reference sequence). CDR3 sequence reads: CASSINRGRANEQYF. DNA of the CDR3: TGTGCCAGTAGTATCAACAGGGGGCGCGCCAACGAGCAGTACTTC.

The V call is TRBV5-1, the J call TRBJ1-3, with D possibly matching TRBD1 (6 bases). Trimming took 5 bases from V and 0 from J, leaving 15 bases between them. Germline-derived CDR1 and CDR2 are SGHRS and YFSETQ. CDR3 length equals 16 residues. The CDR3 loop is CASSKDRPLSGNTIYF. CDR3 nucleotides: TGCGCCAGCAGTAAGGACAGACCCCTCTCTGGAAACACCATATATTTT.

The chain uses TRBV5-1 and TRBJ2-5, with 13 bases aligning to TRBD2. There are 16 residues in the CDR3. Trimming at V came to 4 bases and at J to 5 bases, leaving 8 bases not matched to a gene. Looked up from germline, CDR1 is SGHRS and CDR2 is YFSETQ. The CDR3 coding sequence is TGCGCCAGCAGCCCGAAGACTAGCGGGAGGCCGGAGACCCAGTACTTC. Encoded protein: CASSPKTSGRPETQYF.

This sequence joins TRBV28 and TRBJ1-2; D possibly corresponds to TRBD1 (5 bases). V was cut by 3 bases and J by 3 bases, with 20 bases left in between. The CDR3 has 17 residues. Looked up from germline, CDR1 is MDHEN and CDR2 is SYDVKM. The CDR3 nucleotides read TGTGCCAGCAGTTTGCCCAGGGCAGTCCAGGGCCACTATGGCTACACCTTC. Protein product: CASSLPRAVQGHYGYTF.

This clone appeared a single time. The genes are TRBV11-3 and TRBJ2-7; D not certain. The germline CDR1 and CDR2 sequences are SGHNT and YENEEA. The V gene lost 5 bases and the J gene lost 2 bases, with 4 bases spanning the gap. This CDR3 has 11 residues. In DNA form, the CDR3 reads TGTGCCAGCAGCCTCGCCTACGAGCAGTACTTC. Translation gives CASSLAYEQYF. Drawing the rest from reference TRBV11-3 and TRBJ2-7, the complete variable domain is EAGVVQSPRYKIIEKKQPVAFWCNPISGHNTLYWYLQNLGQGPELLIRYENEEAVDDSQLPKDRFSAERLKGVDSTLKIQPAELGDSAVYLCASSLAYEQYFGPGTRLTVT.

The chain carries TRBV18 and TRBJ2-3, with unresolved D. This CDR3 region has 12 residues. Per germline, CDR1 KGHSH and CDR2 LQKENI. The ends were cut back, 5 bases at V and 4 bases at J, with 7 bases in the middle. The CDR3 sequence: CASSSIADTQYF. The CDR3 DNA is TGTGCCAGCTCAAGTATAGCAGATACGCAGTATTTT.

V gene TRBV27 combines with J gene TRBJ1-5, with D tentatively TRBD1 (6 bases). The V end lost 10 bases, the J end lost 2 bases, and 15 bases lay between the germline ends. Germline V gene lookup returns CDR1 MNHEY and CDR2 SMNVEV (reference sequence). There are 14 residues in the CDR3. The chain's CDR3 is CATGTGYGNQPQHF. Written as DNA, the CDR3 is TGTGCCACCGGAACAGGGTACGGCAATCAGCCCCAGCATTTT.

V and J are TRBV27 and TRBJ1-1; TRBD1 aligns across 7 bases. Germline CDR1 reads MNHEY; CDR2 reads SMNVEV (reference sequence). This CDR3 spans 16 amino acids. V dropped 2 bases and J dropped 5; count of bases not matched to a gene: 11. CDR3: CASSLRREAGGTEAFF. CDR3 nucleotide sequence: TGTGCCAGCAGTTTAAGAAGAGAGGCAGGGGGGACTGAAGCTTTCTTT.

V gene TRBV9 combines with J gene TRBJ2-7, with 11 bases matching TRBD1. The CDR3 loop spans 16 amino acids. The germline V gene encodes CDR1 SGDLS and CDR2 YYNGEE. The V and J ends lost 4 bases and 6 bases, in that order; junction bases with no gene match: 12. CDR3 loop: CASSSTGGQGGSEQYF. Written as DNA, the CDR3 is TGTGCCAGCAGCTCCACCGGGGGACAGGGGGGAAGCGAGCAGTACTTC.

This clone turned up a few times. The CDR3, as DNA: TGTGCCAGCAGCATCCCGGACAGCAGGCTTCACAATGAGCAGTTCTTC. Its translation is CASSIPDSRLHNEQFF. The chain carries TRBV28 and TRBJ2-1, with D maybe TRBD1 (6 bases). Trimming took off 6 bases at V and 5 bases at J, with 20 bases between the two ends. Germline V gene lookup returns CDR1 MDHEN and CDR2 SYDVKM. The CDR3 runs 16 residues. Full variable domain (remainder filled in from reference TRBV28 and TRBJ2-1): DVKVTQSSRYLVKRTGEKVFLECVQDMDHENMFWYRQDPGLGLRLIYFSYDVKMKEKGDIPEGYSVSREKKERFSLILESASTNQTSMYLCASSIPDSRLHNEQFFGPGTRLTVL.